The subject of this entry is one T cell receptor beta chain. Produced via immunoSEQ multiplex PCR; TCRdb's table is partial and in-frame only. The data show roughly 280,000 clones, more than 70% seen once. The entry originates in a study of blood T cell repertoires in COVID-19. On the study more broadly: Samples came from the United States, Italy and Spain, spanning acute and convalescent COVID-19.

V was clipped by 5 bases and J by 6 bases; unmatched bases: 7. CDR1 and CDR2 from the germline V gene are MNHEY and SVGAGI. The CDR3 sequence is 14 residues long. The chain has TRBV6-5 and TRBJ2-4; TRBD1 matches at 7 bases. This TCR was sampled from a woman aged 30 to 39 with COVID-19, enrolled during active disease. Material: peripheral blood. CDR3 DNA: TGTGCCAGCAGTCTCAGGGGGATCGGAAACATTCAGTACTTC. Protein product: CASSLRGIGNIQYF.